This is a list of T cell receptor beta chains from one sample in a study of blood T cell repertoires in COVID-19. Measured with immunoSEQ multiplex PCR; TCRdb has only the in-frame clones, and not every one. The sample shows fewer than 600,000 clones, 89% of them seen only once. Sequenced sample: peripheral blood. Source of these receptors: a man younger than 35 with COVID-19, enrolled during active disease. The CDR3 runs from the conserved cysteine through the conserved F or W. A D gene is named only where the DNA matches it firmly. Part of the rows lack a size; the others show once, few, many or a class for expanded clones.

TRBJ2-3 | TRBV7-2 | NA | NA | CASSLQGSTDTQYF | TGTGCCAGCAGCTTACAGGGTAGCACAGATACGCAGTATTTT
TRBJ2-1 | TRBV20-1 | NA | NA | CSASKLAPGGEQFF | TGCAGTGCTAGTAAGCTAGCCCCCGGCGGTGAGCAGTTCTTC
TRBJ1-1 | TRBV29-1 | NA | NA | CSVRVTGSMGAFF | TGCAGCGTTAGGGTGACGGGATCCATGGGAGCTTTCTTT
TRBJ2-1 | TRBV6-1 | NA | NA | CASTELANNEQFF | TGTGCCAGCACTGAACTAGCTAACAATGAGCAGTTCTTC
TRBJ2-2 | TRBV12-5 | few | NA | CASGLDSPNTGELFF | TGTGCTAGTGGTCTGGACAGTCCGAACACCGGGGAGCTGTTTTTT
TRBJ2-1 | TRBV2 | NA | NA | CASSEAGSLFNEQFF | TGTGCCAGCAGTGAAGCAGGGAGTCTATTCAATGAGCAGTTCTTC
TRBJ2-1 | TRBV19 | once | TRBD2 | CASTGGLLDEQFF | TGTGCCAGTACGGGAGGCCTGTTGGATGAGCAGTTCTTC
TRBJ1-5 | TRBV4-2 | NA | NA | CASSQNSGGNQPQHF | TGTGCCAGCAGCCAGAATTCAGGGGGCAATCAGCCCCAGCATTTT
TRBJ2-2 | TRBV25-1 | NA | TRBD1 | CASSAWGQGRAGELFF | TGTGCCAGCAGTGCCTGGGGACAGGGACGCGCCGGGGAGCTGTTTTTT
TRBJ2-1 | TRBV10-2 | NA | NA | CASSDRLSYNEQFF | TGCGCCAGCAGTGATCGTCTCTCCTACAATGAGCAGTTCTTC
TRBJ1-4 | TRBV7-2 | NA | TRBD1 | CASSATGRSEKLFF | TGTGCCAGCAGCGCGACAGGGAGAAGTGAAAAACTGTTTTTT
TRBJ2-7 | TRBV12-3/TRBV12-4 | NA | NA | CASSLAGREQYF | TGTGCCAGCAGTTTGGCGGGGCGCGAGCAGTACTTC
TRBJ2-3 | TRBV5-1 | few | TRBD2 | CASSRGLAGGTDTQYF | TGCGCCAGCAGCCGTGGACTAGCGGGAGGTACAGATACGCAGTATTTT
TRBJ2-1 | TRBV11-3 | NA | NA | CASSLRTGTSGYNEQFF | TGTGCCAGCAGCCTTAGGACAGGTACTAGCGGTTACAATGAGCAGTTCTTC
TRBJ2-3 | TRBV24-1 | NA | TRBD2 | CATSITSGRDNTQYF | TGTGCCACCAGCATTACTAGCGGGAGGGATAATACGCAGTATTTT
TRBJ2-7 | TRBV10-1 | NA | TRBD2 | CASKVSTSGEQYF | TGCGCCAGCAAAGTCTCGACTAGCGGGGAGCAGTACTTC
TRBJ1-4 | TRBV3-1/TRBV3-2 | NA | TRBD1 | CASSQTGSWATNEKLFF | TGTGCCAGCAGCCAGACAGGGTCGTGGGCAACTAATGAAAAACTGTTTTTT
TRBJ1-3 | TRBV7-3 | NA | NA | CASSPMAQGLEVIGNTIYF | TGTGCCAGCAGCCCAATGGCGCAGGGACTTGAAGTTATTGGAAACACCATATATTTT
TRBJ2-7 | TRBV5-6 | NA | NA | CASSLGVYEQYF | TGTGCCAGCAGCTTGGGAGTCTACGAGCAGTACTTC
TRBJ2-1 | TRBV5-1 | NA | NA | CASSLGDPFLNEQFF | TGCGCCAGCAGCTTGGGAGATCCCTTCTTGAATGAGCAGTTCTTC
TRBJ2-5 | TRBV3-1/TRBV3-2 | NA | TRBD2 | CASRVLAGDETQYF | TGTGCCAGCAGGGTTCTAGCGGGAGATGAGACCCAGTACTTC
TRBJ1-1 | TRBV3-1/TRBV3-2 | NA | NA | CASSQDRSTEAFF | TGTGCCAGCAGCCAAGATAGGAGCACTGAAGCTTTCTTT
TRBJ2-7 | TRBV7-9 | NA | NA | CASSLEVAGEQYF | TGTGCCAGCAGCTTAGAGGTAGCTGGCGAGCAGTACTTC
TRBJ2-1 | TRBV9 | NA | TRBD2 | CASSVSGTRGNEQFF | TGTGCCAGCAGCGTCTCGGGGACGCGGGGGAATGAGCAGTTCTTC
TRBJ2-5 | TRBV3-1/TRBV3-2 | NA | TRBD2 | CASSQPALAGGLGETQYF | TGTGCCAGCAGCCAACCCGCACTAGCGGGGGGGCTTGGAGAGACCCAGTACTTC
TRBJ1-6 | TRBV19 | NA | TRBD1 | CASSLRQGSTPLHF | TGTGCCAGTAGTCTACGACAGGGGAGTACACCCCTCCACTTT
TRBJ2-5 | TRBV2 | NA | NA | CASSETGGGETQYF | TGTGCCAGCAGTGAAACCGGGGGTGGGGAGACCCAGTACTTC
TRBJ2-7 | TRBV7-2 | NA | TRBD2 | CASSLRASGGTRPYEQYF | TGTGCCAGCAGCTTAAGGGCTAGCGGGGGGACACGACCCTACGAGCAGTACTTC
TRBJ2-5 | TRBV18 | NA | NA | CASSRDLSEQETQYF | TGTGCCAGCTCTCGAGACTTGTCAGAACAAGAGACCCAGTACTTC
TRBJ2-5 | TRBV19 | NA | NA | CASSPLRGAGKETQYF | TGTGCCAGTAGTCCGCTCAGGGGGGCAGGGAAAGAGACCCAGTACTTC
TRBJ2-1 | TRBV29-1 | NA | TRBD2 | CSVRIAGGEEQFF | TGCAGCGTTCGCATAGCGGGAGGGGAGGAGCAGTTCTTC
TRBJ2-1 | TRBV18 | once | TRBD1 | CASSPQIAAPGQGYNEQFF | TGTGCCAGCTCACCACAAATAGCCGCACCGGGACAGGGATACAATGAGCAGTTCTTC
TRBJ2-1 | TRBV11-2 | NA | NA | CASSLLLVSNEQFF | TGTGCCAGCAGTTTATTACTAGTTTCCAATGAGCAGTTCTTC
TRBJ2-7 | TRBV2 | NA | NA | CASSDGVSKEQYF | TGTGCCAGCAGTGACGGGGTCTCGAAAGAGCAGTACTTC
TRBJ2-2 | TRBV13 | NA | TRBD2 | CASSYIAGLAGGANTGELFF | TGTGCCAGCAGCTACATCGCGGGACTAGCGGGGGGCGCGAACACCGGGGAGCTGTTTTTT
TRBJ1-2 | TRBV6-5 | NA | NA | CASSYSGVSNYGYTF | TGTGCCAGCAGTTACTCTGGAGTCAGTAACTATGGCTACACCTTC
TRBJ2-7 | TRBV19 | NA | TRBD1 | CASPIWDRGHGEQYF | TGTGCCAGTCCTATATGGGACAGGGGGCATGGGGAGCAGTACTTC
TRBJ2-1 | TRBV5-1 | NA | TRBD2 | CASSLARGLGYNEQFF | TGCGCCAGCAGCTTGGCCCGGGGACTAGGCTACAATGAGCAGTTCTTC
TRBJ2-7 | TRBV3-1/TRBV3-2 | NA | NA | CASSTGKYEQYF | TGTGCCAGCTCGACAGGCAAGTACGAGCAGTACTTC
TRBJ2-1 | TRBV2 | few | TRBD2 | CASRASGSSYNEQFF | TGTGCCAGCAGGGCTAGCGGGAGCTCCTACAATGAGCAGTTCTTC
TRBJ2-7 | TRBV2 | NA | NA | CASSATLSSYEQYF | TGTGCCAGCAGCGCTACTTTGAGCTCCTACGAGCAGTACTTC
TRBJ2-3 | TRBV28 | NA | NA | CASSSLKGFTDTQYF | TGTGCCAGCAGTTCGCTAAAGGGGTTCACAGATACGCAGTATTTT
TRBJ2-7 | TRBV7-9 | few | TRBD2 | CASSLGLGGRQYEQYF | TGTGCCAGCAGCTTAGGGTTGGGCGGGAGGCAATACGAGCAGTACTTC
TRBJ2-7 | TRBV5-4 | NA | NA | CASSSPTSSYEQYF | TGTGCCAGCAGTTCCCCGACTAGCTCCTACGAGCAGTACTTC